Below are 21 T cell receptor delta chains sequenced from a single sample in a study of gamma-delta T cells after stem cell transplantation. TCRdb re-called the RT-PCR reads using CATT. The sample has 2,100 or so delta-chain clones, over 25% seen once; the top ten hold roughly two fifths. The source material was gamma-delta T cells. The receptor source for this set is a human donor. It is not recorded whose cells these are; they may come from a transplant donor.

The genes are TRDV2 and TRDJ1; 10 bases match TRDD3. The CDR3 loop spans 18 amino acids. The germline V gene has CDR1 GEAIGNYY and CDR2 EKD. With V trimmed by 4 bases and J by 0 bases, 13 bases remained unmatched. CDR3 sequence: CACDLTGGSAGYTDKLIF. CDR3 DNA sequence: TGTGCCTGTGATCTTACTGGGGGATCGGCCGGGTACACCGATAAACTCATCTTT.

Details on this clone: Given a far larger clone just one base away, this is likely a sequencing read error. At the DNA level, this CDR3 is encoded by other sequences in the same sample as well. The chain combines TRDV2 with TRDJ1, with 8 bases matching TRDD3. The CDR3 loop spans 19 amino acids. Per germline, CDR1 GEAIGNYY and CDR2 EKD. CDR3 sequence (DNA): TGTGCCTGCGACACTCTTACTGGGGATACCACCCTCGATGCCGATAAACTCATCTTT. Its protein product is CACDTLTGDTTLDADKLIF.

A remark on this clone: TCRdb's protein for this DNA is that of a much larger clone and differs from the translation at residue 14, likely a read error; the protein shown is the DNA translation. The chain employs TRDV2 and TRDJ1; 10 positions agree with TRDD3. The length of the CDR3 is 21 residues. The V gene's germline CDR1 is GEAIGNYY and CDR2 EKD. Germline trimming cut 0 bases from V and 1 base from J; bases unmatched to any gene: 19. The CDR3 is CACDTVGKTQLGDASTDKLIF. The CDR3 region has the DNA TGTGCCTGTGACACCGTCGGCAAGACTCAACTGGGGGATGCGAGCACCGATAAACTCATCTTT.

A word on this clone: A junction boundary mismatches the germline segment, possibly from a read error. Additional DNA sequences in this sample encode the identical CDR3. The J gene is TRDJ1, the V gene TRDV1; tentative D call: TRDD3 (7 bases). Germline V gene sequence: CDR1 TSWWSYY, CDR2 QGS. This CDR3 is built from 26 residues. The CDR3 coding sequence is TGTGCTCTTGGGGAATTAGGCGTCTGGGGCCTTCCCGAGGATTCCTGGGGGTTCCGCCGCGCCGATAAGCTCATCTTT. It is translated as CALGELGVWGLPEDSWGFRRADKLIF.

For this clone: The TCRdb record carries a much larger clone's protein, which differs from this DNA's translation at residue 16; a read error is the likely cause, and the protein listed here is the DNA translation. The chain is built from TRDV2 and TRDJ1, with 7 bases aligning to TRDD3. This CDR3 contains 18 residues. Germline loops: CDR1 GEAIGNYY, CDR2 EKD. The DNA for the CDR3 is TGTGCCTGTGACACCGTGGACACCCACGGGGATATTACCGATAAACCCATCTTT. Encoded protein: CACDTVDTHGDITDKPIF.

The rearrangement links TRDV2 to TRDJ1; D tentatively reads TRDD2 or TRDD3 (6 bases each). V gave up 3 bases and J gave up 0 bases, with 28 bases separating them. The CDR3 runs to 20 residues. CDR1 GEAIGNYY and CDR2 EKD come from the germline V gene. CDR3 sequence: CACDPKGSYDTSPYTDKLIF. The CDR3 DNA sequence: TGTGCCTGTGACCCGAAGGGGTCCTACGATACGAGTCCGTACACCGATAAACTCATCTTT.

This chain connects TRDV2 to TRDJ1; 9 bases are shared with TRDD3. CDR1 is GEAIGNYY, CDR2 EKD, per germline. The trim removed 5 bases at V and 0 bases at J, leaving 30 bases unmatched. The CDR3 is 23 amino acids. The chain's CDR3 is CACVSIAAFALTGGLPYTDKLIF. The CDR3 DNA sequence: TGTGCCTGTGTATCCATAGCGGCCTTCGCTCTTACTGGGGGACTCCCGTACACCGATAAACTCATCTTT.

Turning to this clone: A far larger clone lies a single base away; this is likely a read error. The same CDR3 also results from other DNA sequences found in this sample. This chain uses TRDV2 with TRDJ1; tentatively, D is TRDD2 (5 bases). Germline V gives CDR1 GEAIGNYY, CDR2 EKD. This CDR3 has 15 amino acids. The CDR3 DNA reads TGCGCCTGCTTCCCCTTGGTACGGGACACCGATAAACTCATCTTT. Its protein is CACFPLVRDTDKLIF.

The chain couples TRDV2 to TRDJ1, with a possible D match to TRDD3 (6 bases). CDR3 length: 17 residues. The germline CDR1 and CDR2 sequences are GEAIGNYY and EKD. The germline V and J ends were trimmed by 0 bases and 0 bases, with 16 bases remaining between them. CDR3 residues: CACDTLGGTPYTDKLIF. DNA of the CDR3: TGTGCCTGTGACACCTTGGGGGGGACACCGTACACCGATAAACTCATCTTT.

This clone has more than one count but fewer than ten. For this DNA, TCRdb reports the protein of a much larger clone, which diverges at residue 8, most likely from a read error; the protein presented here is translated directly from the DNA. The chain uses TRDV2 and TRDJ1, with 11 nucleotides matching TRDD3. The V gene's germline CDR1 is GEAIGNYY and CDR2 EKD. Unmatched junction bases numbered 12, after V lost 0 bases and J lost 1 base. The CDR3 contains 19 residues. The CDR3 DNA reads TGTGCCTGTGACACCGTAGGCATTGGGGGATACGATAGCACCGATAAACTCATCTTT. Residues: CACDTVGIGGYDSTDKLIF.

About this clone: One end of the junction fails to match germline, which may point to a read error. The V call is TRDV1, the J call TRDJ1, with D possibly TRDD3 on 6 matching bases. The CDR3 contains 17 residues. Germline V gene lookup returns CDR1 TSWWSYY and CDR2 QGS. The CDR3 coding sequence is TGTGCTCTTGGGGAAGGGGTGGGGGTTCCGTACACCGACAAACTCATCTTT. Translated, it gives CALGEGVGVPYTDKLIF.

For this clone: A far larger clone is off by one base, so a read error is likely. The rearrangement links TRDV1 to TRDJ1, with 8 bases fitting TRDD3. Trimming took 0 bases from V and 0 from J; bases not matched to a gene: 27. Germline V gene data show CDR1 as TSWWSYY and CDR2 as QGS. The CDR3 runs to 24 residues. The CDR3, as DNA: TGTGCTCTTGGGGAACTAATGTTAGTTCCTATGGGGGGGATAGTGGGTTCGGACACCGATAAACTCATCTTT. Protein sequence: CALGELMLVPMGGIVGSDTDKLIF.

In its sample, this clone is medium-sized. At the DNA level, this CDR3 is encoded by other sequences in the same sample as well. The chain carries TRDV2 and TRDJ1; 13 bases are shared with TRDD3. Trimming at V came to 0 bases and at J to 1 base, leaving 16 bases not matched to a gene. The CDR3 loop spans 21 amino acids. Germline V lookup: CDR1 GEAIGNYY, CDR2 EKD. The CDR3 reads CACDTLGTGGYGTPITDKLIF. Written as DNA, the CDR3 is TGTGCCTGTGACACCTTGGGCACTGGGGGATACGGGACGCCAATCACCGATAAACTCATCTTT.

Points on this clone: The protein held in TCRdb is that of a much larger clone and does not match this DNA's translation at residue 5, likely because of a read error; the protein shown is translated from the DNA. The CDR3 coding sequence is TGTGCCTGTGACGAACTGGGGGATACACGGGAGGCGGCCGATAAACTCATCTTT. It encodes CACDELGDTREAADKLIF. This chain uses TRDV2 with TRDJ1; 12 nucleotides line up with TRDD3. V dropped 3 bases and J dropped 3; count of bases not matched to a gene: 13. Germline CDR1 is GEAIGNYY and CDR2 is EKD. The CDR3 covers 18 residues.

The rearrangement links TRDV2 to TRDJ1, with 13 bases that match TRDD3. The V and J ends lost 0 bases and 0 bases, in that order; junction bases with no gene match: 12. Looked up from germline, CDR1 is GEAIGNYY and CDR2 is EKD. The CDR3 has 20 amino acids. The CDR3 region has the DNA TGTGCCTGTGACACCTTAAGTCAACTGGGGGATACGCGGGACACCGATAAACTCATCTTT. Translating it yields CACDTLSQLGDTRDTDKLIF.

In this sample, this clone is hyperexpanded. Other DNA sequences in this specimen translate into the identical CDR3. This rearrangement joins TRDV2 to TRDJ1; tentative D call: TRDD3 (6 bases). Germline V lookup: CDR1 GEAIGNYY, CDR2 EKD. This CDR3 region has 18 residues. V shed 0 bases and J shed 0 bases, with 19 bases lying between them. In nucleotides, the CDR3 is TGTGCCTGTGACACCCTTAGGGGAGCTGGGGATTACACCGATAAACTCATCTTT. It is translated as CACDTLRGAGDYTDKLIF.

The chain employs TRDV2 and TRDJ1, with 13 positions matching TRDD3. This CDR3 is built from 20 residues. The J segment lost 0 bases and the V segment lost 0 bases, leaving 12 bases of the junction unmatched. Per the germline V gene, CDR1 is GEAIGNYY and CDR2 is EKD. CDR3 DNA sequence: TGTGCCTGTGACACCGTAAGACTGGGGGATACGCTGGAGTACACCGATAAACTCATCTTT. Translating it yields CACDTVRLGDTLEYTDKLIF.

This clone is deemed medium-sized. A far larger clone is off by one base, so a read error is likely. This CDR3 is also generated by other DNA sequences in the sample. The rearrangement links TRDV2 to TRDJ1; D is possibly TRDD3 (6 bases). From germline, CDR1 is GEAIGNYY and CDR2 EKD. The CDR3 spans 18 residues. CDR3: CACDTLRGAGDYTDKLIF. The CDR3 DNA is TGTGCCTGCGACACCCTTAGGGGAGCTGGGGATTACACCGATAAACTCATCTTT.

This clone was seen only once. The chain joins TRDV2 to TRDJ1; 13 positions agree with TRDD3. J was trimmed by 2 bases and V by 1 base; bases with no gene match: 15. The CDR3 runs 20 residues. The V gene's germline CDR1 is GEAIGNYY and CDR2 EKD. CDR3 in amino acids: CACDTVTGGYAGGETDKLIF. The CDR3 coding sequence is TGTGCCTGTGACACGGTGACTGGGGGATACGCAGGTGGAGAAACCGATAAACTCATCTTT.

This clone was counted only a few times. The rearrangement uses TRDV2 and TRDJ1; unclear D gene. V was trimmed by 0 bases and J by 0 bases, leaving 10 bases between them. The germline CDR1 and CDR2 sequences are GEAIGNYY and EKD. The CDR3 has 15 residues. The CDR3 DNA is TGTGCCTGTGACACCGTGCAACGCTACACCGATAAACTCATCTTT. It encodes CACDTVQRYTDKLIF.

The J gene is TRDJ3, the V gene TRDV2, with 8 bases aligning to TRDD3. Germline V lookup: CDR1 GEAIGNYY, CDR2 EKD. This CDR3 has 19 residues. V dropped 0 bases and J dropped 0; count of bases not matched to a gene: 6. DNA for the CDR3: TGTGCCTGTGACACCGTGGTGGGGGATGTCTCCTGGGACACCCGACAGATGTTTTTC. Translated: CACDTVVGDVSWDTRQMFF.